The source of this TCR beta chain is a study of cytomegalovirus exposure and HLA in healthy donors (TCRdb year 2017). Regarding the research as a whole: According to an earlier analysis of 587 of the donors, some 170 million T cells yielded some 120 million unique TCR beta sequences and about 300 Gb of sequence data. Roughly 320 gigabases of sequencing data and 91 million or so unique TCR sequences made up an early release that covered over 550 HLA-typed donors. The genetic ancestry cluster associated with self-reported Caucasian donors included 81% of the 300 to 450 genotyped donors. The study aimed to test whether cataloging public T cell receptors could reveal signatures of past pathogen exposure. The study used immunosequencing to profile the T cell repertoires of around 600 subjects and linked those repertoires to cytomegalovirus serostatus. A separate validation cohort of more than 100 different subjects was used in addition to the roughly 670-subject first cohort. To predict cytomegalovirus infection status, the study brought together high-throughput TCR immunosequencing, statistical association of individual TCRs with disease status, and machine learning. In a later analysis, previously published TCR beta repertoires from fewer than 750 donors were re-analyzed and high-resolution HLA genotyping was added so that TCR occurrence patterns could be studied. The later analysis used no new phenotypic data to find candidate immune exposures, relying instead on TCR beta sequences and their occurrence across donors. To decide whether each TCR beta V gene segment behaved as functional or pseudogenic, an earlier analysis of fewer than 750 of the donors relied on high-throughput TCR beta sequencing. Donor age, sex, ethnicity and CMV serostatus were compiled alongside the repertoire data. A later genetic analysis used genome-wide SNP genotypes for about 55% of the 666 donors, treating that subset as a discovery cohort. Every discovery cohort repertoire had been produced on one sequencing platform. Both class I and class II loci were covered by HLA typing, at four-digit resolution. The number of donors typed differed by locus, with about 620-630 for A, B, C, DRB1 and DQB1, roughly 520 for DQA1, over 600 for DPA1, and over 400 for DPB1. A few DR-DQ haplotypes were handled as single units for association and clustering because linkage in the cohort was strong. Across roughly 420 genotyped donors of the cohort, an average of about 220,000 unique TCR beta nucleotide sequences per donor were sequenced, and around 20% of those sequences were non-productive. Study-level results and caveats: An association between a missense DCLRE1C variant and V-gene and J-gene trimming of TCR beta chains was found in a later genetic analysis and replicated in an independent cohort. In a later analysis, HLA-associated TCR beta chains were found to be more clonally expanded and to have lower generation probabilities than equally common non-associated chains. A further reported finding was that TCR beta sequences accurately predicted the HLA-A and HLA-B alleles for most subjects in the first cohort. The sequencing pipeline was judged likely to have produced a cluster of highly shared sequence variants as a technical artifact. According to a later analysis, most CMV-associated TCR beta chains appeared to be HLA-restricted, and the HLA associations seemed to be driven largely by CMV exposure. In vitro tests confirmed that a few of the cytomegalovirus-associated TCR beta chains recognize cytomegalovirus antigens. Specific HLA alleles were associated with 18,000 or so TCR beta sequences at a false discovery rate of 0.05 in a later analysis. In the study, 150 to 200 TCR beta chains were listed as associated with cytomegalovirus. The cohort was sequenced for TCR beta chains only, and without alpha or paired-chain data the features that could be detected were limited. Some IMGT-functional V segments, including TRBV6-2 and TRBV6-3, could not be distinguished by the 87-base-pair reads and were therefore excluded. Sequencing depth was assumed to be roughly uniform across donors in the presence/absence analyses, though that assumption may not hold. It was suggested by the authors that the approach could potentially be generalized to other disease states and immunological phenotypes. Because counts were too low, more than 15 rarely observed V segments, including chromosome 9 orphons, were left out of the earlier analysis of several hundred of the donors. Because HLA typing was unavailable for some donors at each locus, only the typed subset was used in association tests. The classifier was reported to diagnose cytomegalovirus status with high specificity and sensitivity in both the original and validation cohorts. Linkage disequilibrium might explain the correlated functional status among segregating V segments, but an unknown experimental factor could not be ruled out. In an earlier analysis of 500 to 650 of the donors, most TCR beta V segments appeared in productive rearrangements about 87% or about 30% of the time, broadly matching IMGT annotations. According to a later analysis, TCR association rates differed among HLA loci, with DRB1 alleles showing the most associated TCRs and HLA-C alleles showing the fewest. Compared with the approximately 600-donor mean, donors in an Asian-associated ancestry cluster had fewer N-insertions in productive TCRs, according to a later genetic analysis. In a later analysis, several top co-occurrence clusters were reported to appear linked to parvovirus B19, influenza, CMV and Epstein-Barr virus. Across donors, most TCR sequences were observed very rarely, whereas some public TCRs were present in many individuals. When HLA alleles, especially DR and DQ, strongly co-occurred, TCR associations were difficult to assign to individual alleles. CMV serostatus was the only immune exposure information available for the cohort.

The junction shows trimming of 1 base on V and 0 bases on J, and the gene matches do not reach 5 bases of it. Sequences SGHTA (CDR1) and FQGNSA (CDR2) are obtained from the germline V gene. Inclusive of the bounding cysteine and phenylalanine, the CDR3 is 18 residues long. The DNA shown is the 54-base CDR3, in frame from base 1. This clone appeared once. Its recognized antigen is unknown. No much larger clone exists at a distance of one base, and base qualities are not known. The library came from the immunoSEQ multiplex PCR assay. For the multiplex PCR, a mixture combining 60 forward primers for TCR Vbeta segments and 13 reverse primers for TCR Jbeta segments was used. Amplification of the CDR3 region of rearranged TCR beta genes was performed with a multiplex PCR assay on genomic DNA. On the Illumina HiSeq System, the amplified TCR beta libraries were sequenced as 87-base-pair reads. Per the authors' processing: In a later analysis, tens of millions of unique TCR beta chains were counted across the 690 or so repertoires, and around 10 million of these chains were shared by at least two donors. Raw reads were error-corrected and collapsed into unique sequences by a nearest-neighbor algorithm in which closely related sequences were merged to remove PCR and sequencing errors. V, D and J gene segments were assigned by aligning CDR3 sequences to IMGT reference sequences. For a sequence to be retained, a match of at least six nucleotides was required to both a V gene segment and a J gene segment. A rearrangement counted as productive if the CDR3 had no stop codons and remained in frame with V and J, and every other rearrangement counted as non-productive. CDR3 was defined according to IMGT convention as the region running from the second conserved V-encoded cysteine to the conserved J-encoded phenylalanine. The earlier analysis of some 550 of the donors excluded any sequence lacking an unambiguous match to a single V gene segment. An earlier analysis of fewer than 750 of the donors classified V segments as functional when productive rearrangements were above 56.7% and as segregating when the standard deviation between donors was above 5%. A statistical classification framework was built to diagnose cytomegalovirus status from the catalog of TCR beta chain sequences. V and J gene assignment, in a later analysis, came from comparing TCR nucleotide sequences with IMGT/GENE-DB human TR gene sequences. A later analysis assigned CDR3 sequences and most-parsimonious VDJ recombination scenarios with the TCRdist pipeline. In a later analysis, every TCR beta chain was defined by the combination of its CDR3 amino acid sequence and its V-gene family, and reads without a unique V-gene family were dropped. As a way to deal with suspected cross-contamination and a sequencing artifact, a later analysis dropped approximately 570 nucleotide sequences that were highly shared and had low generation probability. In a later analysis, a clonal expansion index for each public chain was calculated from normalized within-repertoire ranks of inferred template counts. In a later analysis, generation probabilities were computed using a VDJ recombination model fitted to out-of-frame rearrangements, and the results were checked against IGoR. In a later analysis, TCR-TCR, TCR-HLA and TCR-CMV co-occurrence was scored with hypergeometric tests, and a repertoire-size bias correction was applied to TCR pairs. To estimate false discovery rates, a later analysis permuted the HLA or CMV assignments 20 times. In a later analysis, co-occurring TCRs were grouped using DBSCAN, with TCRdist sequence similarity added in when clustering inside HLA-allele-positive subsets. Co-occurrence clustering excluded repertoires with fewer than 30,000 or more than 120,000 public chains, plus five with anomalous nucleotide sharing. TCRdb re-hosts the immuneACCESS table, in-frame sequences only. Its copies lack some clones; in the studies checked, an unresolved V gene accounts for under half of them, and the cause for the rest is not known. That table furnishes V, J and clone size, whereas the DNA furnished D and trimming. The sample includes 120,000 or so clones, with roughly four fifths observed a single time. The top ten constitute 1.8% of the sample.

The cohort was made up of approximately 670 healthy bone marrow donors. All cohort members were sampled while nominally healthy, although unrecorded immune exposures were likely present. The donor was CMV seronegative and belonged to the group of 380 or so seronegative cohort members. A peripheral blood sample was collected from each donor, and TCR beta sequencing was performed on peripheral blood mononuclear cells. The Qiagen DNeasy Blood Extraction Kit was used to extract genomic DNA from the blood cell samples. In this chain, TRBV7-2 is recombined with TRBJ2-7; 14 central nucleotides agree with TRBD2. The source is a man between 18 and 29 years old in good health and CMV-seronegative. Input material: PBMCs. The CDR3 region reads CASSLDRTSGGRSYEQYF. The nucleotide sequence is TGTGCCAGCAGCTTAGATCGGACTAGCGGGGGGCGCTCCTACGAGCAGTACTTC.